This TCR beta chain was sequenced for a study of T-cell reconstitution after alpha-beta-depleted transplantation in children. This clonotype has a handful of counts. Molecular barcoding with unique molecular identifiers was used for the TCRbeta library. TCRdb analysed the PCR reads with MiXCR anew, one entry per CDR3 protein. The sample has around 500,000 distinct CDR3 sequences, around 12% seen once. The CDR3 length is 14 residues. Trimming cost V 3 bases and J 7 bases, with 12 bases left between them. Looked up from germline, CDR1 is KGHDR and CDR2 is SFDVKD. The TCR sequence derives from a human donor who donated a stem cell graft to a child with combined immunodeficiency. V usage is TRBV24-1 and J usage is TRBJ2-1; maybe TRBD2 (6 bases). Sequenced material: PBMCs from the stem cell graft donor, taken from the stem cell graft. CDR3 sequence reads: CATSDGGTRNEQFF. DNA for the CDR3: TGTGCCACCAGTGATGGGGGGACGAGAAATGAGCAGTTCTTC.